This record looks at one TCR beta chain sequence and its context. As defined, naive CD8 cells were CD45RO-negative and positively selected for CCR7, with terminally differentiated effector memory CD45RA+ cells excluded. This CDR3 contains 16 residues. Trimming took 1 base from V and 2 from J, leaving 14 bases between them. The germline gives CDR1 SGHDN, CDR2 FVKESK. The data were obtained in a study of shared clonotypes between healthy human individuals. Data came from immunoSEQ multiplex PCR; TCRdb stores just in-frame clones and leaves some out. Counted here are under 2,000,000 clones, about 95% occurring once; the ten biggest clones make up 1.2%.

The TCR comes from a man aged 18-30 years in good health. The sequenced material came from naive CD8+ T cells sorted from blood. The chain employs TRBV14 and TRBJ2-5, with D maybe TRBD2 (6 bases). The CDR3 sequence: CASSQGNSGKQETQYF. The CDR3 region has the DNA TGTGCCAGCAGCCAAGGAAATAGCGGAAAACAAGAGACCCAGTACTTC. Full variable domain (rest looked up from reference TRBV14 and TRBJ2-5): EAGVTQFPSHSVIEKGQTVTLRCDPISGHDNLYWYRRVMGKEIKFLLHFVKESKQDESGMPNNRFLAERTGGTYSTLKVQPAELEDSGVYFCASSQGNSGKQETQYFGPGTRLLVL.